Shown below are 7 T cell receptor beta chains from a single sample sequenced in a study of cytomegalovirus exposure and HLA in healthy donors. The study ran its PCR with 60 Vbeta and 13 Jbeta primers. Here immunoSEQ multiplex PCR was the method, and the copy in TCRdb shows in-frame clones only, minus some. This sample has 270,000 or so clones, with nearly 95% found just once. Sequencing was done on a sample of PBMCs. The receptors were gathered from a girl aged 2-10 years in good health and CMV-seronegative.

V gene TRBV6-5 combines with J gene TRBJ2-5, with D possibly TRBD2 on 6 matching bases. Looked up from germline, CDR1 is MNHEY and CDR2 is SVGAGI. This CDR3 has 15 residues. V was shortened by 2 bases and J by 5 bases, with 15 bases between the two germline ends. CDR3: CASSYKGLSPETQYF. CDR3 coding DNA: TGTGCCAGCAGTTACAAAGGACTATCCCCGGAGACCCAGTACTTC.

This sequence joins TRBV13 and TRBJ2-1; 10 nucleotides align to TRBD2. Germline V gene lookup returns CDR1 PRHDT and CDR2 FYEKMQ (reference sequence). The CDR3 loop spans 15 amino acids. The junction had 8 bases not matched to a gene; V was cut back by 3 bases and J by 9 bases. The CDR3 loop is CASSFPASGSSEQFF. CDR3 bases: TGTGCCAGCAGCTTTCCCGCTAGCGGGAGTAGTGAGCAGTTCTTC.

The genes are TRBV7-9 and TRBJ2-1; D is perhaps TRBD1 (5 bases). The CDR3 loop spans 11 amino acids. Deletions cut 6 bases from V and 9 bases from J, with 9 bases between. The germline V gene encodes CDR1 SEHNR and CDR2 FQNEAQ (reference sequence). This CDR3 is CASSSRVEQFF. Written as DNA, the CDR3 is TGTGCCAGCAGTAGCAGGGTTGAGCAGTTCTTC.

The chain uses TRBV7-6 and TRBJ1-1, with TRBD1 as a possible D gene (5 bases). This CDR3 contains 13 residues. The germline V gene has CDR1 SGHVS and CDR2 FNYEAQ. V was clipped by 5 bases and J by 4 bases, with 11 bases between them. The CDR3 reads CASSGARGTEAFF. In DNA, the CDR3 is TGTGCCAGCAGCGGGGCAAGGGGCACTGAAGCTTTCTTT.

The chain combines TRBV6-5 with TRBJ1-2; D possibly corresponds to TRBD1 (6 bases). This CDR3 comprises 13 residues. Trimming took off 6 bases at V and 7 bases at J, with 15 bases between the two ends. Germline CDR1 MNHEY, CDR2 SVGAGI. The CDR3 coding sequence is TGTGCCAGCAGCCTCGGGACAATTTCTGGCTACACCTTC. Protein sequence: CASSLGTISGYTF.

The CDR3, as DNA: TGTGCCACCAGCAGAGATGGCCCGGATACGCAGTATTTT. The encoded protein is CATSRDGPDTQYF. J is TRBJ2-3 and V is TRBV15; D unclear. V lost 0 bases, J lost 6 bases, and 7 bases lay in between. Germline V gene sequence: CDR1 LNHNV, CDR2 YYDKDF (reference sequence). The CDR3 is made up of 13 amino acids.

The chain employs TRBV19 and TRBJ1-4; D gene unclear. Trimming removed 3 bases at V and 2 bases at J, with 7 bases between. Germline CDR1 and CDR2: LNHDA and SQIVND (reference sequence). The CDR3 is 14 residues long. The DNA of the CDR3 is TGTGCCAGTAGTATTGGAGGGACTAATGAAAAACTGTTTTTT. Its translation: CASSIGGTNEKLFF.